This TCR beta chain was profiled in a study of OX40 agonist ivuxolimab in advanced cancers. Background on the study: Three patients responded partially, comprising one with hepatocellular carcinoma and two with cutaneous melanoma.

Assay: immunoSEQ multiplex PCR; the TCRdb copy retains only in-frame clones and omits some. This sample yields around 67,000 clones, of which roughly 85% are seen a single time; 2% to 2.5% belongs to the top ten. Study-level results: Expanded clones were, on average, more numerous in CD8+ T cells than in CD4+.

Blood sampling took place at baseline, cycle 4 day 1, and cycle 7 day 1. Points on this clone: Its antigen is unidentified.

CDR1 is MDHEN and CDR2 is SYDVKM in the germline V gene. This CDR3 is 13 amino acids long. V was shortened by 4 bases and J by 5 bases, with 12 bases between the two germline ends. The chain uses TRBV28 and TRBJ2-7, with D perhaps TRBD1 (5 bases). The TCR comes from an adult with an advanced solid tumor such as melanoma, head and neck, liver or kidney cancer. Sequenced here: CD4+ or CD8+ T cells sorted from blood, sampled in a trial of the OX40 agonist ivuxolimab. CDR3 nucleotides: TGTGCCAGCAGTTCGGACAAGCCGGACGAGCAGTACTTC. Translation gives CASSSDKPDEQYF.